Presented here are 3 T cell receptor beta chains from one specimen sequenced in a study of T cell clones after liver transplantation. The data were produced by immunoSEQ multiplex PCR, yet TCRdb's version contains in-frame clones alone and is incomplete. This sample has around 70,000 clones, with about 92% found just once. The sample in question was CD4+ T cells from blood, obtained nearly 26 months after liver transplant. Source of these receptors: a human patient who received a liver transplant. Part of the T cells may come from the graft donor.

V and J are TRBV11-3 and TRBJ2-3; D call uncertain. Germline CDR1 reads SGHNT; CDR2 reads YENEEA. V shed 3 bases and J shed 2 bases, with 12 bases lying between them. The CDR3 is made up of 15 amino acids. This CDR3 reads CASSFAERATDTQYF. The CDR3, as DNA: TGTGCCAGCAGCTTCGCGGAAAGGGCCACAGATACGCAGTATTTT.

The gene calls are TRBV7-8 and TRBJ1-1; D unresolved. This CDR3 comprises 12 residues. The V gene's germline CDR1 is SGHVS and CDR2 FQNEAQ. V was trimmed by 3 bases and J by 6 bases, leaving 8 bases between them. CDR3 coding DNA: TGTGCCAGCAGCTTTGATGGGGCTGAAGCTTTCTTT. Its translation is CASSFDGAEAFF.

This chain uses TRBV7-2 with TRBJ1-5; TRBD1 matches at 7 bases. The CDR3 has 13 amino acids. Germline assignment: CDR1 SGHTA and CDR2 FQGNSA. Germline trimming cut 3 bases from V and 5 bases from J; bases unmatched to any gene: 1. In DNA form, the CDR3 reads TGTGCCAGCAGCTTCAGGGGGGATCAGCCCCAGCATTTT. Its protein product is CASSFRGDQPQHF. The whole variable domain, filled in from reference TRBV7-2 and TRBJ1-5, reads GAGVSQSPSNKVTEKGKDVELRCDPISGHTALYWYRQSLGQGLEFLIYFQGNSAPDKSGLPSDRFSAERTGGSVSTLTIQRTQQEDSAVYLCASSFRGDQPQHFGDGTRLSIL.